The 28 T cell receptor beta chains below were found in one sample sequenced in a study of blood T cell repertoires in COVID-19. Assay: immunoSEQ multiplex PCR; the TCRdb copy retains only in-frame clones and omits some. The repertoire includes 280,000 or so clones, 89% of them detected once, and 2.9% sits in the top ten. The sample comprised PBMCs or T cells enriched from blood (not recorded which). All receptors derive from a woman aged 45 to 65 who had been exposed to COVID-19.

V is TRBV30 and J is TRBJ1-3, with unresolved D. V was cut by 5 bases and J by 1 base, with 9 bases left in between. The CDR3 covers 13 residues. Germline CDR1 reads GTSNPN; CDR2 reads SVGIG (reference sequence). DNA of the CDR3: TGTGCCTGGTCCGGTGATTCTGGAAACACCATATATTTT. Translated: CAWSGDSGNTIYF.

V usage is TRBV15 and J usage is TRBJ1-4; unclear D gene. The CDR3 runs to 17 residues. Per the germline V gene, CDR1 is LNHNV and CDR2 is YYDKDF (reference sequence). V was shortened by 0 bases and J by 0 bases, with 11 bases between the two germline ends. As DNA, the CDR3 is TGTGCCACCAGCAGAGATCAAGCATACCCAACTAATGAAAAACTGTTTTTT. Residues: CATSRDQAYPTNEKLFF.

The V call is TRBV4-2, the J call TRBJ2-7; TRBD1 matches 8 bases. The CDR3 is 15 residues long. The junction had 2 bases not matched to a gene; V was cut back by 1 base and J by 0 bases. The germline V gene has CDR1 LGHNA and CDR2 YNFKEQ. The CDR3 protein is CASSQGQGSSYEQYF. The DNA for the CDR3 is TGTGCCAGCAGCCAAGGACAGGGGAGCTCCTACGAGCAGTACTTC.

The chain joins TRBV21-1 to TRBJ1-6; TRBD1 reflects the table's D call only, with no check against the DNA. TRBV21-1 is a pseudogene locus. CDR3 length: 15 residues. CDR3 residues: CASSKGGQQNSPLHF. The CDR3 nucleotides read TGTGCCAGCAGCAAAGGGGGACAGCAGAATTCACCCCTCCACTTT.

Written as DNA, the CDR3 is TGTGCCAGCAGTTACAGGGACAGGGCGGGATCCGGGGAGCTGTTTTTT. Protein sequence: CASSYRDRAGSGELFF. The genes are TRBV6-5 and TRBJ2-2; 9 nucleotides match TRBD1. There are 16 residues in the CDR3. The germline CDR1 and CDR2 sequences are MNHEY and SVGAGI. V shed 2 bases and J 6 bases; nucleotides not matched to a gene: 7.

This clone was detected once. The identical CDR3 is also encoded by other nucleotide sequences in the sample. CDR3 sequence (DNA): TGCGCCAGCAGCCAAGAAGACAGGGTGGAAAAACTGTTTTTT. This gives the protein CASSQEDRVEKLFF. V is TRBV4-1 and J is TRBJ1-4, with 7 bases fitting TRBD1. The CDR3 covers 14 residues. Per germline, CDR1 MGHRA and CDR2 YSYEKL. The J segment lost 8 bases and the V segment lost 0 bases, leaving 3 bases of the junction unmatched.

The chain uses TRBV15 and TRBJ1-4; TRBD1 might be the D (5 bases). The ends were cut back, 3 bases at V and 7 bases at J, with 12 bases in the middle. Germline V gene sequence: CDR1 LNHNV, CDR2 YYDKDF (reference sequence). The CDR3 covers 14 residues. CDR3 nucleotides: TGTGCCACCAGCAGCCAGGGCTCCGCTGAAAAACTGTTTTTT. The encoded protein is CATSSQGSAEKLFF.

This chain uses TRBV20-1 with TRBJ1-6, with 9 bases identical to TRBD1. Germline-derived CDR1 and CDR2 are DFQATT and SNEGSKA (reference sequence). The CDR3 consists of 14 residues. Losses at the gene ends were 3 bases for V and 13 bases for J; bases not matched to a gene: 10. DNA of the CDR3: TGCAGTGCTAGTTCCGGGACAGGGTCTCTTCCCCTCCACTTT. Protein: CSASSGTGSLPLHF.

CDR3 coding DNA: TGTGCCAGCAGCTTAGCCCTGGAGGTTGGGGAGCTGTTTTTT. Its protein product is CASSLALEVGELFF. The V call is TRBV7-9, the J call TRBJ2-2; weak D call: TRBD2 (5 bases). The germline CDR1 and CDR2 sequences are SEHNR and FQNEAQ (reference sequence). The length of the CDR3 is 14 residues. Trimming took 0 bases from V and 8 from J, leaving 10 bases between them.

CDR3 in DNA: TGTGCCAGCAGCCATGGGGGAGGGACTGAAGCTTTCTTT. It codes for CASSHGGGTEAFF. The V and J genes are TRBV3-1 (or the pseudogene TRBV3-2) and TRBJ1-1, with D possibly matching TRBD1 (5 bases). Germline CDR1 LGHDT, CDR2 YNNKEL (reference sequence). This CDR3 region has 13 residues. V shed 3 bases and J shed 5 bases, with 10 bases lying between them.

The chain employs TRBV5-1 and TRBJ1-2; no firm D call. V was pared by 4 bases and J by 4 bases, with 14 bases between. CDR1 is SGHRS, CDR2 YFSETQ, per germline. This CDR3 comprises 14 residues. For the CDR3, the DNA is TGCGCCAGCAGCCCGGAGGGCTGGGGCTATGGCTACACCTTC. As protein: CASSPEGWGYGYTF. Full variable domain (remainder filled in from reference TRBV5-1 and TRBJ1-2): KAGVTQTPRYLIKTRGQQVTLSCSPISGHRSVSWYQQTPGQGLQFLFEYFSETQRNKGNFPGRFSGRQFSNSRSEMNVSTLELGDSALYLCASSPEGWGYGYTFGSGTRLTVV.

The chain has TRBV28 and TRBJ1-6, with 9 bases matching TRBD1. This CDR3 has 15 residues. J gave up 7 bases and V 4 bases, and 5 bases lay outside the gene matches. Germline assignment: CDR1 MDHEN and CDR2 SYDVKM. The CDR3 here is CASSWGQGGNSPLHF. The CDR3 DNA sequence: TGTGCCAGCAGTTGGGGACAGGGTGGGAATTCACCCCTCCACTTT.

The count of this clone is one. The chain uses TRBV5-8 and TRBJ1-4; D is uncertain. The CDR3 is made up of 14 amino acids. Germline CDR1 is SGHTS and CDR2 is YDEGEE. V lost 4 bases to trimming and J lost 3 bases, with 10 bases between them. CDR3 amino acids: CASSRSLSNEKLFF. Here the CDR3 DNA reads TGTGCCAGCAGCCGGAGTCTATCTAATGAAAAACTGTTTTTT.

The chain employs TRBV28 and TRBJ2-3; 8 bases fit TRBD2. J lost 5 bases, V lost 6 bases, and 13 bases had no gene match. Germline V lookup: CDR1 MDHEN, CDR2 SYDVKM. CDR3 length: 16 amino acids. CDR3 sequence (DNA): TGTGCCAGCAGGGCGAGCGGCGGGGGGCCGTTAGATACGCAGTATTTT. Encoded protein: CASRASGGGPLDTQYF.

The rearrangement uses TRBV19 and TRBJ1-6; 8 bases are shared with TRBD1. The V gene's germline CDR1 is LNHDA and CDR2 SQIVND (reference sequence). V gave up 4 bases and J gave up 9 bases; unmatched junction bases: 8. The CDR3 loop spans 15 amino acids. The CDR3 DNA is TGTGCCAGTAGTACTTCGACAGGGGAAATTTCACCCCTCCACTTT. Amino acid sequence: CASSTSTGEISPLHF.

The chain has TRBV18 and TRBJ1-6, with TRBD1 matching over 7 bases. CDR3 length equals 16 residues. Germline V gene lookup returns CDR1 KGHSH and CDR2 LQKENI. With 5 bases clipped from V and 9 bases from J, the junction kept 13 bases outside the gene matches. The CDR3 reads CASSKSGAGGISPLHF. The CDR3 DNA is TGTGCCAGCTCAAAGTCTGGGGCAGGGGGGATTTCACCCCTCCACTTT. Full variable domain (outside the CDR3, taken from reference TRBV18 and TRBJ1-6): NAGVMQNPRHLVRRRGQEARLRCSPMKGHSHVYWYRQLPEEGLKFMVYLQKENIIDESGMPKERFSAEFPKEGPSILRIQQVVRGDSAAYFCASSKSGAGGISPLHFGNGTRLTVT.

This clone was observed a single time. This chain connects TRBV5-4 to TRBJ1-2, with 7 bases matching TRBD1. The CDR3 loop spans 15 amino acids. Germline CDR1 is SGHNT and CDR2 is YYREEE (reference sequence). With 0 bases clipped from V and 6 bases from J, the junction kept 8 bases outside the gene matches. The CDR3 nucleotides are TGTGCCAGCAGCTTGGGAGGGGGCGCAAGGGATGGCTACACCTTC. It yields the protein CASSLGGGARDGYTF.

The chain employs TRBV14 and TRBJ2-5, with no clear D. Germline values: CDR1 SGHDN, CDR2 FVKESK. Trimming took 1 base from V and 4 from J, leaving 4 bases between them. This CDR3 is 12 amino acids long. The CDR3 nucleotides are TGTGCCAGCAGCCAAGTCGGAGAGACCCAGTACTTC. Its protein product is CASSQVGETQYF. The variable domain in full, completed from reference TRBV14 and TRBJ2-5, reads EAGVTQFPSHSVIEKGQTVTLRCDPISGHDNLYWYRRVMGKEIKFLLHFVKESKQDESGMPNNRFLAERTGGTYSTLKVQPAELEDSGVYFCASSQVGETQYFGPGTRLLVL.

This chain joins TRBV29-1 and TRBJ1-1; possibly TRBD1 for D (6 bases). The germline V and J ends were trimmed by 6 bases and 5 bases, with 19 bases remaining between them. Germline values: CDR1 SQVTM, CDR2 ANQGSEA. The CDR3 is made up of 14 amino acids. The CDR3 DNA reads as TGCAGCGTCTTCCGGGACACCGAAAGGACTGAAGCTTTCTTT. This gives the protein CSVFRDTERTEAFF.

The genes are TRBV18 and TRBJ2-5, with unresolved D. The CDR3 spans 13 residues. Trimming cost V 1 base and J 4 bases, with 7 bases left between them. Germline V gene data show CDR1 as KGHSH and CDR2 as LQKENI. CDR3 DNA: TGTGCCAGCTCACCACTTGTCGGAGAGACCCAGTACTTC. Protein product: CASSPLVGETQYF.

This sequence joins TRBV7-6 and TRBJ2-7; possibly TRBD2 for D (6 bases). The CDR3 is 15 residues long. CDR1 SGHVS and CDR2 FNYEAQ come from the germline V gene. V was pared by 3 bases and J by 4 bases, with 16 bases between. The CDR3, as DNA: TGTGCCAGCAGCTTGAACCGGGACTCTTCTTACGAGCAGTACTTC. Encoded protein: CASSLNRDSSYEQYF.

The chain employs TRBV28 and TRBJ2-7, with D perhaps TRBD1 (6 bases). The germline V gene has CDR1 MDHEN and CDR2 SYDVKM. The ends were cut back, 6 bases at V and 1 base at J, with 19 bases in the middle. The CDR3 is 16 residues long. CDR3 nucleotide sequence: TGTGCCAGCAGGGAACGCGGACAGCCGGTATCCTACGAGCAGTACTTC. Amino acid sequence: CASRERGQPVSYEQYF.

This sequence joins TRBV5-1 and TRBJ2-1; D is possibly TRBD1 (6 bases). V dropped 0 bases and J dropped 4 bases, with 17 bases sitting between them. The germline CDR1 and CDR2 sequences are SGHRS and YFSETQ. The CDR3 is made up of 17 amino acids. The CDR3 sequence is CASSLEAVGAGYNEQFF. In DNA form, the CDR3 reads TGCGCCAGCAGCTTGGAGGCCGTGGGGGCCGGGTACAATGAGCAGTTCTTC.

The chain uses TRBV4-2 and TRBJ1-4; 8 bases are shared with TRBD1. Germline assignment: CDR1 LGHNA and CDR2 YNFKEQ. V was pared by 0 bases and J by 7 bases, with 4 bases of the junction left unmatched. CDR3 length equals 15 residues. CDR3 loop: CASSQEDREGEKLFF. The CDR3 bases are TGTGCCAGCAGCCAAGAGGACAGGGAGGGTGAAAAACTGTTTTTT.

V gene TRBV5-1 combines with J gene TRBJ2-7; 11 bases are a match to TRBD1. Unmatched junction bases numbered 14, after V lost 1 base and J lost 2 bases. The CDR3 spans 19 residues. Germline assignment: CDR1 SGHRS and CDR2 YFSETQ. The CDR3 is CASSLFGQGARERPYEQYF. The CDR3 DNA is TGCGCCAGCAGCTTGTTCGGACAGGGGGCGCGGGAGCGCCCCTACGAGCAGTACTTC.

The chain recombines TRBV6-1 with TRBJ1-3; 10 bases fit TRBD1. V lost 2 bases and J lost 3; bases outside the gene matches: 7. Germline lookup yields CDR1 MNHNS and CDR2 SASEGT. CDR3 size: 17 residues. The CDR3 spells CASSELWTGGSGNTIYF. CDR3 nucleotides: TGTGCCAGCAGTGAATTGTGGACAGGGGGGAGTGGAAACACCATATATTTT.

The V call is TRBV3-1 (or the pseudogene TRBV3-2), the J call TRBJ1-6; 7 bases fit TRBD1. The germline V gene has CDR1 LGHDT and CDR2 YNNKEL (reference sequence). V lost 4 bases and J lost 6; bases outside the gene matches: 3. This CDR3 has 14 amino acids. CDR3 in amino acids: CASSLGQANSPLHF. CDR3 sequence (DNA): TGTGCCAGCAGCCTAGGACAGGCTAATTCACCCCTCCACTTT.

The count of this clone is one. The chain is built from TRBV16 and TRBJ1-1; D gene uncertain. The CDR3 length is 13 residues. The germline V gene encodes CDR1 KGHSY and CDR2 FQNENV. The ends were cut back, 2 bases at V and 1 base at J, with 5 bases in the middle. CDR3 residues: CASSQKQNTEAFF. The DNA for the CDR3 is TGTGCCAGCAGCCAAAAACAGAACACTGAAGCTTTCTTT.